This T cell receptor (beta chain) was identified in a study of blood T cell repertoires in COVID-19. Study in general: The United States, Italy and Spain were the sources of the acute and convalescent COVID-19 samples. Sample material is recorded as cDNA or gDNA derived from T cells, B-cell-depleted T cells, or PBMCs.

In the authors' methods: Estimation of nucleated cell counts was performed using reference gene primer amplification. Method: immunoSEQ multiplex PCR; TCRdb's copy keeps in-frame clones and lacks some. From that table come the V and J calls and clone size; the DNA was used to work out D and trimming. In the table there are more than 60,000 clones, approximately 92% of which are singletons. Per the germline V gene, CDR1 is MDHEN and CDR2 is SYDVKM. CDR3 length: 15 amino acids. V lost 5 bases and J 0 bases, leaving 13 bases between the germline ends. The clonotype was recovered from a woman in her fifties or sixties with active COVID-19. The chain uses TRBV28 and TRBJ1-1, with D perhaps TRBD1 (6 bases). Sequenced: peripheral blood. The CDR3 DNA follows: TGTGCCAGCAGTCCTATCGGACAGTTGAACACTGAAGCTTTCTTT. Amino acid sequence: CASSPIGQLNTEAFF.